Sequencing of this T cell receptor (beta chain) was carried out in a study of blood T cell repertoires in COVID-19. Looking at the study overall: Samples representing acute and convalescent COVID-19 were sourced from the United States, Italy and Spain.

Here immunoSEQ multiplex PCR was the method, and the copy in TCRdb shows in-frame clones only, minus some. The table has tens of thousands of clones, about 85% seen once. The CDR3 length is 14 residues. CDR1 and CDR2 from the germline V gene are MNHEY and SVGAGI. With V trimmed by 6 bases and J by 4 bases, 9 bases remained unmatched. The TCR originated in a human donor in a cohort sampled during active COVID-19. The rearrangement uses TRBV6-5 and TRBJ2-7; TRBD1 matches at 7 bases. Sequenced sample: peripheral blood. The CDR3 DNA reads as TGTGCCAGCAGCCGCCGACAGGGAGCTTACGAGCAGTACTTC. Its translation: CASSRRQGAYEQYF.